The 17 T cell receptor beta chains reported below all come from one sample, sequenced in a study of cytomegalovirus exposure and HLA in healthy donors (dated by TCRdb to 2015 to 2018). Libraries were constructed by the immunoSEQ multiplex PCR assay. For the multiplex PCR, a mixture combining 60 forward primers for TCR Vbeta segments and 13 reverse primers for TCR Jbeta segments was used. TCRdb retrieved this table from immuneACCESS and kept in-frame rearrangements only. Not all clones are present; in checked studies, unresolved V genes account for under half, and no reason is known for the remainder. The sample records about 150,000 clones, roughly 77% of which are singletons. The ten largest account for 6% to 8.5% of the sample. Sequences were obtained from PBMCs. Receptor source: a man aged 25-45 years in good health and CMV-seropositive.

CDR3 coding DNA: TGTGCCACCAGCAGAGAGGGACAGGGGCGCGAGCAGTACTTC. As protein: CATSREGQGREQYF. The chain has TRBV15 and TRBJ2-7; 10 bases line up with TRBD1. The CDR3 consists of 14 residues. Germline CDR1 reads LNHNV; CDR2 reads YYDKDF (reference sequence). The junction had 2 bases not matched to a gene; V was cut back by 0 bases and J by 6 bases.

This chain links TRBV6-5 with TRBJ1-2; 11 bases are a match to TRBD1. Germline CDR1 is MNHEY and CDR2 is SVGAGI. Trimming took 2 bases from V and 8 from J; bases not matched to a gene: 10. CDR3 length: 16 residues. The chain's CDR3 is CASSYLRTGGSYGYTF. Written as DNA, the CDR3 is TGTGCCAGCAGTTACCTCCGGACAGGGGGCTCCTACGGCTACACCTTC.

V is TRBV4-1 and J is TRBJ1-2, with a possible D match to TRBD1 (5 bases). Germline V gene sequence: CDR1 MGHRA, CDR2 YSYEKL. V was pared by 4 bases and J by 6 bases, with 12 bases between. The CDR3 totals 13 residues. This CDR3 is CASSPVSGDGYTF. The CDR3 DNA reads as TGCGCCAGCAGCCCGGTCTCGGGGGATGGCTACACCTTC.

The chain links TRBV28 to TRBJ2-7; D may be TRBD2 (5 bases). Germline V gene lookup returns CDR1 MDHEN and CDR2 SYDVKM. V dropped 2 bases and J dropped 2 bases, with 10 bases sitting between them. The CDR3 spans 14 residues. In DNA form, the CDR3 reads TGTGCCAGCAGTTTAACGACTAAACCCTACGAGCAGTACTTC. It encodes CASSLTTKPYEQYF.

The CDR3 region is CASSSWELGAGANVLTF. CDR3 bases: TGTGCCAGCTCCTCCTGGGAGCTGGGAGCTGGGGCCAACGTCCTGACTTTC. The chain joins TRBV18 to TRBJ2-6; weak D call: TRBD2 (5 bases). Germline V gives CDR1 KGHSH, CDR2 LQKENI. The CDR3 has 17 amino acids. The V end lost 6 bases, the J end lost 2 bases, and 17 bases lay between the germline ends.

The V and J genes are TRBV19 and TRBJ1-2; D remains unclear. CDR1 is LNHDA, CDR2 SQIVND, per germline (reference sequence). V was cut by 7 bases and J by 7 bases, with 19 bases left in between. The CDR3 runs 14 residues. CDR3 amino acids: CASTDPGSRSGYTF. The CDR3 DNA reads TGTGCCAGTACCGACCCCGGAAGCAGGTCTGGCTACACCTTC. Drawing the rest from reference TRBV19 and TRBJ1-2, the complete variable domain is DGGITQSPKYLFRKEGQNVTLSCEQNLNHDAMYWYRQDPGQGLRLIYYSQIVNDFQKGDIAEGYSVSREKKESFPLTVTSAQKNPTAFYLCASTDPGSRSGYTFGSGTRLTVV.

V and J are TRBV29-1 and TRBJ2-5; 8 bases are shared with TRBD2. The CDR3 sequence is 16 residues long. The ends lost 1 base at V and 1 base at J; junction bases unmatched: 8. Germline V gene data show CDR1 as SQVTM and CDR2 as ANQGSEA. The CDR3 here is CSVEGGWLAGQETQYF. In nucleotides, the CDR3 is TGCAGCGTTGAAGGGGGTTGGCTAGCGGGCCAAGAGACCCAGTACTTC.

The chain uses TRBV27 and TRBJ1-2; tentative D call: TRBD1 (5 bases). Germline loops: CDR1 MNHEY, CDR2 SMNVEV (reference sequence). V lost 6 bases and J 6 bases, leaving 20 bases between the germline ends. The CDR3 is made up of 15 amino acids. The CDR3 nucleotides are TGTGCCAGCAGAAGGGGTGTCACGGGAGTTGATGGCTACACCTTC. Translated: CASRRGVTGVDGYTF.

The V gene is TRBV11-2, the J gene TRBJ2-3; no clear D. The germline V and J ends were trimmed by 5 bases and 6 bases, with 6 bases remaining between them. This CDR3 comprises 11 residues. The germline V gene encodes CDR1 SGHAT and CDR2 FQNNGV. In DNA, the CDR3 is TGTGCCAGCAGCATCTCTGATACGCAGTATTTT. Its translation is CASSISDTQYF.

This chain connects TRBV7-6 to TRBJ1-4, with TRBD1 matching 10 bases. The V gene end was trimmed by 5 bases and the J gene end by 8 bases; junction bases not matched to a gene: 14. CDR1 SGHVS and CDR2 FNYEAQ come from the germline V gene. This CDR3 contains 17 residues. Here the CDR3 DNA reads TGTGCCAGCAGCCACGGGACAGGGGCTACTCGTGGGGAAAAACTGTTTTTT. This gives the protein CASSHGTGATRGEKLFF.

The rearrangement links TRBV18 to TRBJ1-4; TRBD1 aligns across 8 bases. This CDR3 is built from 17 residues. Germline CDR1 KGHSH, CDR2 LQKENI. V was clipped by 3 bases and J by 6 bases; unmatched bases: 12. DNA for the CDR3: TGTGCCAGCTCACCCCAGACAGGGGTCCCCGGGGATGAAAAACTGTTTTTT. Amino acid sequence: CASSPQTGVPGDEKLFF.

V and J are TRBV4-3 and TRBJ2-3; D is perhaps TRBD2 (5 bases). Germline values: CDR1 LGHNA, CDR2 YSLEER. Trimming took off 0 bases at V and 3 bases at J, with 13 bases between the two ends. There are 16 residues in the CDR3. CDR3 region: CASSQDPAGGTDTQYF. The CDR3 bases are TGCGCCAGCAGCCAAGATCCGGCGGGTGGAACAGATACGCAGTATTTT.

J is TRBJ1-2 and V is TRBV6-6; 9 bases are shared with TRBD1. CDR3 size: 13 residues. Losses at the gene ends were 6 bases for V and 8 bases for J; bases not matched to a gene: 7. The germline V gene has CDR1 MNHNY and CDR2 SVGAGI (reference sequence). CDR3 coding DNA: TGTGCCAGCAGCGCACAGGGGGCGGGGGGCTACACCTTC. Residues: CASSAQGAGGYTF.

The CDR3 loop is CASSVSGGYTF. The CDR3 DNA is TGTGCCAGCAGTGTATCGGGGGGCTACACCTTC. The rearrangement uses TRBV25-1 and TRBJ1-2, with D hard to call. The CDR3 is made up of 11 amino acids. V was cut by 4 bases and J by 8 bases, with 8 bases left in between. Germline-derived CDR1 and CDR2 are MGHDK and SYGVNS.

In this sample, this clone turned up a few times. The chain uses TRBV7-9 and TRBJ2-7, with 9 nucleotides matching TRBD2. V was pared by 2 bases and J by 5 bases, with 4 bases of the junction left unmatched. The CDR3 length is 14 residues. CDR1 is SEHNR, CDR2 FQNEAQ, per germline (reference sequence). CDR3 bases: TGTGCCAGCAGCTTATCTAGCGGGGCCCACGAGCAGTACTTC. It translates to CASSLSSGAHEQYF.

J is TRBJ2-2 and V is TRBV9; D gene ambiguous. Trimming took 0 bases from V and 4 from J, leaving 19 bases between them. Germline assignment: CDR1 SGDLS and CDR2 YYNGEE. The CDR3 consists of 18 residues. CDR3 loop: CASSVASWARAGTGELFF. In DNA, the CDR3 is TGTGCCAGCAGCGTAGCTTCCTGGGCGCGAGCCGGCACCGGGGAGCTGTTTTTT.

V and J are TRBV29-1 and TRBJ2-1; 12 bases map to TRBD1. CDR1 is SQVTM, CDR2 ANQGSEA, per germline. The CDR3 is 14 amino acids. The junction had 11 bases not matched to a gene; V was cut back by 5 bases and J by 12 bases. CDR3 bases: TGCAGCGTTACCACCGGGACAGGGGGCGAAGGGCAGTTCTTC. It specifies CSVTTGTGGEGQFF.